This TCR beta chain was sequenced for a study of blood T cells in healthy people across ages. Trimming took off 9 bases at V and 5 bases at J, with 17 bases between the two ends. This CDR3 is built from 13 residues. Germline assignment: CDR1 MDHEN and CDR2 SYDVKM. Next came a second PCR, run for about 6 to 12 cycles, which used a sample-barcoded 5' primer along with a J-beta primer mix. The template-switch adaptor, which had 12 random nucleotides, put a tag on each cDNA molecule. TCRdb reprocessed the 5' RACE reads via MiXCR and lists one record per CDR3 protein. The sample lists over 450,000 distinct CDR3 sequences, around 24% occurring once. In its sample, this clonotype was seen a few times. This sample also belongs to another study, concerning T cells of mothers and their children.

The rearrangement links TRBV28 to TRBJ2-7; D is tentatively TRBD1 or TRBD2 (6 bases each). Source material: blood. The source is a boy under 18 in good health. CDR3 bases: TGTGCCAGTCGGGGGCGAGAAAGCCACGAGCAGTACTTC. Amino acids: CASRGRESHEQYF.